Detailed here is one TCR beta chain. This CDR3 is 16 amino acids long. Germline values: CDR1 MNHEY, CDR2 SVGEGT. Trimming removed 0 bases from V and 2 bases from J, with 12 bases in between. TCRdb's copy holds only in-frame clones and misses some; the assay was immunoSEQ multiplex PCR. The table has roughly 180,000 clones, 80% to 95% seen once. This sample stems from a study of control samples from healthy donors and cancer patients. This receptor was obtained from a woman in her thirties or forties in good health. Sample: blood. The rearrangement links TRBV6-2 or TRBV6-3 to TRBJ2-3, with a possible D match to TRBD2 (6 bases). For the CDR3, the DNA is TGTGCCAGCAGTTACTCGGGAGCGGACTACACAGATACGCAGTATTTT. Its protein product is CASSYSGADYTDTQYF.